This T cell receptor (beta chain) was sequenced during a study of T cell responses to AZD1222 COVID-19 vaccine. Findings and caveats of the study: At baseline, just five or six AZD1222 recipients tested seropositive. Most donors were white British, females outnumbered males, and clonal diversity was possibly underestimated. Regions 160-218 and 743-854 dominated among vaccine-associated CD4 TCRs spanning spike. Of spike-specific TCRs, nearly half reportedly target regions left unmutated in variants.

Using immunoSEQ multiplex PCR, the repertoire was profiled, and TCRdb retains in-frame clones only, with some absent. In the table there are about 140,000 clones, approximately 90% of which are singletons. As for this clone: The target antigen is unknown. The junction does not match germline at one end; this may be a read error.

CDR1 is SQVTM, CDR2 ANQGSEA, per germline. CDR3 length: 13 amino acids. V is TRBV29-1 and J is TRBJ2-3, with D possibly matching TRBD1 (5 bases). The source of this sequence is an adult in good health. The sequenced sample was peripheral blood, obtained on day 0 of AZD1222 vaccination. The CDR3 here is CSVEEGGTDTQYF. DNA for the CDR3: TGCAGCGTCGAAGAAGGGGGCACAGATACGCAGTATTTT.